The 21 T cell receptor beta chains in this list originate from one sample, sequenced in a study of blood T cell repertoires in COVID-19 (dated by TCRdb to about 2020). Receptors were amplified or captured by the immunoSEQ multiplex PCR assay. This is the immuneACCESS table as TCRdb keeps it, with only in-frame sequences that have V and J called. A part of the clones is gone; compared with another copy, unresolved V genes explain less than half, and the rest is unexplained. A total of 100,000 to 150,000 clones appear in this sample, over 75% of them only once. The biggest ten clones account for approximately 6.6% of the sample. The sample consisted of peripheral blood. The receptors were gathered from an elderly man with active or convalescent COVID-19.

The V call is TRBV3-1 (or the pseudogene TRBV3-2), the J call TRBJ1-5; 8 bases fit TRBD1. This CDR3 is 15 amino acids long. Looked up from germline, CDR1 is LGHDT and CDR2 is YNNKEL (reference sequence). Trimming removed 6 bases from V and 2 bases from J; junction bases left unmatched: 6. DNA for the CDR3: TGTGCCAGCAGTCAGACAGGGGTCGGCAATCAGCCCCAGCATTTT. This codes for CASSQTGVGNQPQHF.

The chain links TRBV5-4 to TRBJ1-4; 7 nucleotides line up with TRBD1. The germline V gene has CDR1 SGHNT and CDR2 YYREEE (reference sequence). The length of the CDR3 is 17 residues. Unmatched junction bases numbered 13, after V lost 3 bases and J lost 5 bases. The CDR3 nucleotides are TGTGCCAGCAGCTCGCAGCTCCCGGGACAGTCAAATGAAAAACTGTTTTTT. Residues: CASSSQLPGQSNEKLFF.

The chain recombines TRBV9 with TRBJ2-1, with TRBD2 matching 7 bases. Germline V gene lookup returns CDR1 SGDLS and CDR2 YYNGEE. The CDR3 has 14 amino acids. Trimming cost V 2 bases and J 4 bases; bases outside gene matches: 3. The CDR3 loop is CASSVIAGYNEQFF. CDR3 nucleotides: TGTGCCAGCAGCGTCATAGCGGGTTACAATGAGCAGTTCTTC. The entire variable domain, with the rest obtained from reference TRBV9 and TRBJ2-1, is as follows: DSGVTQTPKHLITATGQRVTLRCSPRSGDLSVYWYQQSLDQGLQFLIQYYNGEERAKGNILERFSAQQFPDLHSELNLSSLELGDSALYFCASSVIAGYNEQFFGPGTRLTVL.

The chain is built from TRBV7-2 and TRBJ2-2, with D possibly TRBD2 on 5 matching bases. Trimming cost V 0 bases and J 7 bases, with 9 bases left between them. CDR3 length: 14 amino acids. Germline CDR1 SGHTA, CDR2 FQGNSA. The CDR3 coding sequence is TGTGCCAGCAGCTTAGCGCGGGTCGGCGGGGAGCTGTTTTTT. It specifies CASSLARVGGELFF.

This chain links TRBV7-2 with TRBJ2-7; 8 positions match TRBD2. Germline V CDR1 and CDR2: SGHTA, FQGNSA. The CDR3 extends over 15 amino acids. V gave up 1 base and J gave up 0 bases; unmatched junction bases: 2. The CDR3 region is CASSLGGRNSYEQYF. The CDR3, as DNA: TGTGCCAGCAGCTTAGGCGGGAGGAACTCCTACGAGCAGTACTTC.

This clone was seen only a few times. In DNA, the CDR3 is TGTGCCAGCAGTTTGTCGGGACAGGGAATCTATGGCTACACCTTC. It encodes CASSLSGQGIYGYTF. The chain links TRBV27 to TRBJ1-2, with TRBD1 matching over 9 bases. The germline gives CDR1 MNHEY, CDR2 SMNVEV (reference sequence). The junction had 6 bases not matched to a gene; V was cut back by 3 bases and J by 4 bases. The CDR3 runs 15 residues.

V is TRBV5-1 and J is TRBJ2-3, with 13 bases that match TRBD2. Trimming at V came to 0 bases and at J to 4 bases, leaving 2 bases not matched to a gene. The CDR3 consists of 16 residues. The germline gives CDR1 SGHRS, CDR2 YFSETQ. CDR3 DNA sequence: TGCGCCAGCAGCTTGGTCGGACTAGCGGGGGCAGATACGCAGTATTTT. This codes for CASSLVGLAGADTQYF.

As DNA, the CDR3 is TGTGCCAGCAGTAGGGGACAGTGGAATTCACCCCTCCACTTT. This translates into CASSRGQWNSPLHF. The V call is TRBV2, the J call TRBJ1-6, with TRBD1 identical over 7 bases. CDR1 is SNHLY, CDR2 FYNNEI, per germline. The CDR3 length is 14 residues. J gave up 7 bases and V 5 bases, and 5 bases lay outside the gene matches.

The chain joins TRBV6-5 to TRBJ1-2; D is possibly TRBD1 (5 bases). There are 14 residues in the CDR3. Trimming pared 6 bases from V and 7 bases from J, leaving 18 bases between. Germline-derived CDR1 and CDR2 are MNHEY and SVGAGI. The CDR3 region is CASRPSRARGGYTF. Written as DNA, the CDR3 is TGTGCCAGCAGGCCTTCCAGGGCTCGCGGTGGCTACACCTTC.

The chain links TRBV18 to TRBJ2-7; 12 bases align to TRBD1. The V segment lost 5 bases and the J segment 3 bases; nucleotides outside the gene matches: 14. The CDR3 sequence is 18 residues long. In germline, CDR1 is KGHSH, CDR2 LQKENI. The CDR3 bases are TGTGCCAGCTCATCCACAACCGGGACAGGGGGCGCCATCTACGAGCAGTACTTC. It codes for CASSSTTGTGGAIYEQYF.

The gene calls are TRBV6-6 and TRBJ1-2; 7 nucleotides line up with TRBD1. After removal of 5 bases from V and 4 bases from J, the junction contained 7 bases not matched to a gene. CDR3 length: 14 amino acids. Germline CDR1 reads MNHNY; CDR2 reads SVGAGI (reference sequence). In DNA, the CDR3 is TGTGCCAGCAGTCAAGGGGACAGACTCTATGGCTACACCTTC. This sequence encodes CASSQGDRLYGYTF.

V usage is TRBV10-3 and J usage is TRBJ1-2; no definite D call. Germline V gene lookup returns CDR1 ENHRY and CDR2 SYGVKD. This CDR3 is 13 amino acids long. V lost 6 bases and J lost 0, with 8 bases in between. DNA for the CDR3: TGTGCCATCAGCGGAGGTACTAACTATGGCTACACCTTC. Protein sequence: CAISGGTNYGYTF.

The chain uses TRBV7-2 and TRBJ2-3; 10 bases map to TRBD2. Germline CDR1 reads SGHTA; CDR2 reads FQGNSA. The CDR3 sequence is 15 residues long. The V segment lost 5 bases and the J segment 4 bases; nucleotides outside the gene matches: 6. In DNA, the CDR3 is TGTGCCAGCAGCCCGACTAGCGGGTTATCAGATACGCAGTATTTT. It codes for CASSPTSGLSDTQYF.

The J gene is TRBJ2-1, the V gene TRBV7-6; 8 nucleotides line up with TRBD1. The junction had 8 bases not matched to a gene; V was cut back by 5 bases and J by 5 bases. Per germline, CDR1 SGHVS and CDR2 FNYEAQ. CDR3 length: 15 amino acids. CDR3 sequence: CASSPTGGPDNEQFF. CDR3 in DNA: TGTGCCAGCAGCCCCACAGGGGGGCCAGACAATGAGCAGTTCTTC.

The rearrangement joins TRBV23-1 to TRBJ1-1; D is perhaps TRBD1 (5 bases). TRBV23-1 is recorded as an ORF, its role being uncertain. The length of the CDR3 is 13 residues. V lost 5 bases and J lost 4, with 11 bases in between. The CDR3 loop reads CASSSGRSTEAFF. Written as DNA, the CDR3 is TGCGCCAGCAGTTCAGGGCGGTCCACTGAAGCTTTCTTT.

The chain combines TRBV9 with TRBJ2-1; tentative D call: TRBD2 (5 bases). This CDR3 has 16 residues. Germline V gene sequence: CDR1 SGDLS, CDR2 YYNGEE. Deletions cut 0 bases from V and 0 bases from J, with 10 bases between. The CDR3 sequence is CASSVAGMSSYNEQFF. The DNA of the CDR3 is TGTGCCAGCAGCGTAGCGGGGATGAGCTCCTACAATGAGCAGTTCTTC. Together with reference TRBV9 and TRBJ2-1, the CDR3 gives the full variable domain: DSGVTQTPKHLITATGQRVTLRCSPRSGDLSVYWYQQSLDQGLQFLIQYYNGEERAKGNILERFSAQQFPDLHSELNLSSLELGDSALYFCASSVAGMSSYNEQFFGPGTRLTVL.

The J gene is TRBJ1-1, the V gene TRBV5-1, with 9 bases fitting TRBD1. CDR3 length equals 15 residues. CDR1 SGHRS and CDR2 YFSETQ come from the germline V gene. Unmatched junction bases numbered 9, after V lost 4 bases and J lost 5 bases. In DNA, the CDR3 is TGCGCCAGCAGCGGGAGGGACAGGGTTGGGACTGAAGCTTTCTTT. Translation: CASSGRDRVGTEAFF.

The chain recombines TRBV19 with TRBJ1-2, with 8 nucleotides matching TRBD1. The J segment lost 5 bases and the V segment lost 4 bases, leaving 9 bases of the junction unmatched. CDR1 and CDR2 (germline): LNHDA, SQIVND (reference sequence). The CDR3 runs to 15 residues. The CDR3 protein is CASSTREGQAYGYTF. Written as DNA, the CDR3 is TGTGCCAGTAGTACCCGTGAGGGACAGGCATATGGCTACACCTTC.

The chain employs TRBV23-1 and TRBJ1-1; D perhaps matches TRBD1 (6 bases). TRBV23-1 is identified as an open reading frame with a role that is uncertain. This CDR3 region has 16 residues. V lost 1 base, J lost 4 bases, and 16 bases lay in between. The DNA for the CDR3 is TGCGCCAGCAGTCAATATCGACAGGTTTCGGGCACTGAAGCTTTCTTT. This encodes CASSQYRQVSGTEAFF.

The chain carries TRBV7-2 and TRBJ1-6; D gene ambiguous. The CDR3 length is 15 residues. V was pared by 5 bases and J by 9 bases, with 17 bases between. CDR1 and CDR2 from the germline V gene are SGHTA and FQGNSA. This chain's CDR3 is CASSKVGRALSPLHF. CDR3 DNA sequence: TGTGCCAGCAGCAAAGTGGGCCGAGCCCTTTCACCCCTCCACTTT. Drawing the rest from reference TRBV7-2 and TRBJ1-6, the complete variable domain is GAGVSQSPSNKVTEKGKDVELRCDPISGHTALYWYRQSLGQGLEFLIYFQGNSAPDKSGLPSDRFSAERTGGSVSTLTIQRTQQEDSAVYLCASSKVGRALSPLHFGNGTRLTVT.

The chain combines TRBV9 with TRBJ2-3; no definite D call. The V end was cut by 3 bases, the J end by 5 bases, with 7 bases between. CDR3 length: 12 amino acids. Germline V gene data show CDR1 as SGDLS and CDR2 as YYNGEE. The CDR3 protein is CASSALIDTQYF. CDR3 sequence (DNA): TGTGCCAGCAGCGCTTTAATAGATACGCAGTATTTT.